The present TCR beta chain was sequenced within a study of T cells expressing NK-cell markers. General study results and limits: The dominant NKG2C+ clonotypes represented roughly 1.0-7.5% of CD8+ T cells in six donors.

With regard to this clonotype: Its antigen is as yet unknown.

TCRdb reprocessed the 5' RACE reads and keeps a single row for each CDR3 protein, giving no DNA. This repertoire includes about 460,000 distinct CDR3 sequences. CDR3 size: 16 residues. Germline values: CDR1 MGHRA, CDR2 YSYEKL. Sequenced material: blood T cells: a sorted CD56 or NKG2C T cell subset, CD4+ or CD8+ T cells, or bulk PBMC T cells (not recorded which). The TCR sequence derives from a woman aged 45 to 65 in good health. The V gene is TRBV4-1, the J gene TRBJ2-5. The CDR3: CASSQEGSRLQETQYF.